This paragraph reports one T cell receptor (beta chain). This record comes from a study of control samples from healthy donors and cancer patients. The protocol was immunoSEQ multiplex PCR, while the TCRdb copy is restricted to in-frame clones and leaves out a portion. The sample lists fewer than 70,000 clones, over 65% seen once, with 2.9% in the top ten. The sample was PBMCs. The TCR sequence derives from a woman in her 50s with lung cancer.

Written as DNA, the CDR3 is TGTGCCAGCAGCTTAGGAACCCAGGGAAGGGAGACCCAGTACTTC. It is translated as CASSLGTQGRETQYF. V usage is TRBV7-7 and J usage is TRBJ2-5; weak D call: TRBD1 (5 bases). Germline V gene sequence: CDR1 SSHAT, CDR2 FNYEAQ (reference sequence). The CDR3 extends over 15 amino acids. V was clipped by 1 base and J by 5 bases, with 14 bases between them.